This T cell receptor (beta chain) was identified during a study of blood T cell repertoires in COVID-19. Overall study context: COVID-19 samples, acute and convalescent, were from the United States, Italy and Spain. The analysed material was cDNA or gDNA that came from T cells, B-cell-depleted T cells, or PBMCs.

Recruited during active infection, patients (from Seattle) were subsequently followed longitudinally. The CDR3 totals 17 residues. Germline values: CDR1 MNHEY, CDR2 SVGEGT. V lost 0 bases and J lost 0; bases outside the gene matches: 6. Per the original methods: Amplification of reference gene primers provided the estimated nucleated cell counts. Here immunoSEQ multiplex PCR was the method, and the copy in TCRdb shows in-frame clones only, minus some. V and J calls and clone size are as listed in that table; D and trimming were resolved from the DNA. The table lists about 180,000 clones, more than 75% of them singletons, with about 18% in the top ten.

This chain joins TRBV6-2 or TRBV6-3 and TRBJ1-1, with 8 bases aligning to TRBD1. This receptor was identified in a person aged 70 to 85 with COVID-19, enrolled during active disease. The source material was peripheral blood. The CDR3 sequence is CASSYSRQGNMNTEAFF. The CDR3 coding sequence is TGTGCCAGCAGTTACTCTCGACAGGGGAACATGAACACTGAAGCTTTCTTT.